A selection of T cell receptor beta chains follows, all from one sample in a study of blood T cell repertoires in COVID-19. Profiling relied on immunoSEQ multiplex PCR, and the TCRdb table lists in-frame clones only, not all of them. The sample yields about 220,000 clones, about 80% seen once. What was sequenced was peripheral blood. These receptors came from a woman aged 55-69 years with acute or convalescent COVID-19. Both conserved end residues are part of each CDR3. The D gene is left open where the match is weak. Rows may omit the clone size; those that give it use once, few, many or a size class.

>-|TRBJ2-7|TRBV7-2|-
CASSFAGTNYEQYF
TGTGCCAGCAGCTTCGCCGGGACAAACTACGAGCAGTACTTC
>-|TRBJ1-1|TRBV6-5|-
CASRKSGSTEAFF
TGTGCCAGCAGAAAGTCAGGGTCCACTGAAGCTTTCTTT
>TRBD2|TRBJ2-7|TRBV9|-
CASSPQERGDYEQYF
TGTGCCAGCAGCCCTCAGGAGCGGGGGGACTACGAGCAGTACTTC
>TRBD2|TRBJ2-2|TRBV2|-
CASGRGWNTGELFF
TGTGCCAGCGGGAGGGGCTGGAACACCGGGGAGCTGTTTTTT
>-|TRBJ1-4|TRBV20-1|-
CSASSGEDEKLFF
TGCAGTGCTAGTTCCGGGGAGGATGAAAAACTGTTTTTT
>-|TRBJ2-5|TRBV20-1|-
CSASTRQETQYF
TGCAGTGCTAGTACGCGGCAAGAGACCCAGTACTTC
>-|TRBJ2-5|TRBV4-2|-
CASSQDVTDKETQYF
TGTGCCAGCAGCCAAGACGTAACTGATAAAGAGACCCAGTACTTC
>-|TRBJ1-5|TRBV2|once
CASSEKPQPQHF
TGTGCCAGCAGTGAGAAGCCTCAGCCCCAGCATTTT
>-|TRBJ2-5|TRBV19|-
CASSKDSLQETQYF
TGTGCCAGTAGTAAGGACAGCCTCCAAGAGACCCAGTACTTC
>-|TRBJ1-5|TRBV6-5|-
CASTLSLDQPQHF
TGTGCCAGCACCTTAAGCCTCGATCAGCCCCAGCATTTT
>TRBD1|TRBJ2-1|TRBV14|-
CASSHDRVHNEQFF
TGTGCCAGCAGCCACGACAGGGTCCACAATGAGCAGTTCTTC
>-|TRBJ1-6|TRBV6-4|-
CASSRTLSNSPLHF
TGTGCCAGCAGTAGGACTTTATCCAATTCACCCCTCCACTTT
>-|TRBJ2-2|TRBV10-3|once
CAIAAVTDTGELFF
TGTGCCATCGCGGCCGTGACGGACACCGGGGAGCTGTTTTTT
>-|TRBJ2-3|TRBV7-8|-
CASSSSLTDTQYF
TGTGCCAGCAGCTCCTCCCTTACTGATACGCAGTATTTT
>-|TRBJ1-5|TRBV27|few
CASTYQYSNQPQHF
TGTGCCAGCACCTACCAATATAGCAATCAGCCCCAGCATTTT
>-|TRBJ1-4|TRBV5-1|-
CASSPTSGNLIRLFF
TGCGCCAGCAGCCCGACATCCGGGAACCTTATTCGTCTGTTTTTT
>TRBD2|TRBJ2-1|TRBV7-9|-
CASSLGLAVGDEQFF
TGTGCCAGCAGCTTAGGGCTAGCGGTCGGGGATGAGCAGTTCTTC
>-|TRBJ1-2|TRBV5-1|-
CASSWGLAGALDGYTF
TGCGCCAGCAGCTGGGGGTTGGCGGGGGCCCTTGATGGCTACACCTTC
>-|TRBJ2-1|TRBV2|-
CASSPRGGNEQFF
TGTGCCAGCAGCCCGAGGGGGGGAAATGAGCAGTTCTTC
>-|TRBJ2-3|TRBV7-2|-
CASSLVSVDTQYF
TGTGCCAGCAGCTTAGTCTCCGTGGATACGCAGTATTTT
>-|TRBJ2-1|TRBV7-2|-
CASSLNGGSYNEQFF
TGTGCCAGCAGCCTTAACGGGGGCTCCTACAATGAGCAGTTCTTC
>-|TRBJ1-1|TRBV7-9|few
CASSSQGFAEAFF
TGTGCCAGCAGCTCGCAGGGATTTGCTGAAGCTTTCTTT
>-|TRBJ2-3|TRBV7-2|-
CASSPLGTTSTDTQYF
TGTGCCAGCAGCCCCCTGGGGACAACTAGCACAGATACGCAGTATTTT
>TRBD1|TRBJ2-7|TRBV19|-
CASSDSWQGAYEQYF
TGTGCCAGTAGTGATTCGTGGCAGGGGGCCTACGAGCAGTACTTC
>TRBD1|TRBJ1-1|TRBV24-1|few
CAITPTGDMNTEAFF
TGTGCCATCACTCCGACAGGGGACATGAACACTGAAGCTTTCTTT
>TRBD1|TRBJ2-1|TRBV27|-
CASSLDRGKYNEQFF
TGTGCCAGCAGTCTAGACAGGGGTAAATACAATGAGCAGTTCTTC